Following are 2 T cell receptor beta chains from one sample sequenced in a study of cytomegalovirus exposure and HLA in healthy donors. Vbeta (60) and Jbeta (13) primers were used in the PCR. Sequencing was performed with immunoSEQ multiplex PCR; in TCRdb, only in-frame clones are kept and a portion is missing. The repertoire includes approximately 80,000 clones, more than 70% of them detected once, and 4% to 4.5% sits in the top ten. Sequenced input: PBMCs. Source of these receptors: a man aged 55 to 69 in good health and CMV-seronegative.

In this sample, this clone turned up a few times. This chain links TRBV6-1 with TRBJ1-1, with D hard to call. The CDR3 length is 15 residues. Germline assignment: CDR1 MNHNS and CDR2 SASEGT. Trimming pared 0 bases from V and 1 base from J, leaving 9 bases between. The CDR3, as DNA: TGTGCCAGCAGTGAAGCGCTTCACGGGAACACTGAAGCTTTCTTT. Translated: CASSEALHGNTEAFF.

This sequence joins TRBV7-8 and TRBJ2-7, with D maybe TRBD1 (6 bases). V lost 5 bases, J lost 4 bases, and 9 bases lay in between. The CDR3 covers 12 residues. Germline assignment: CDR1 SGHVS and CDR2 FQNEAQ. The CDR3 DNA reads TGTGCCAGCAGCCCCGACAGGTACGAGCAGTACTTC. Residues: CASSPDRYEQYF.